This T cell receptor (beta chain) was captured by sequencing in a study of CXCR3-negative and CXCR3-positive naive CD8 T cells. Findings of the study overall: Memory CD8+ cells showed much lower diversity, while both naive subsets were comparably high. Both naive subsets, CXCR3-negative and CXCR3-positive, displayed similar TRBV-TRBJ usage, unlike memory cells. Naive subsets showed comparable surface CD5, and TCR interaction strength was also inferred from TRB CDR3 physicochemistry.

Per germline, CDR1 SGHVS and CDR2 FQNEAQ. The CDR3 extends over 13 amino acids. Of note for this clonotype: The target antigen is unknown.

Approximately 320,000 cells per CD8+ T cell subset were flow-sorted in triplicate. Through 5' RACE with UMI labels, the TRB cDNA libraries were prepared. TCRdb reworked the 5' RACE reads into one entry per CDR3 protein, no DNA. This sample's clone table lists about 22,000 distinct CDR3 sequences. The origin of this receptor is a human donor in good health. Some clones in this sample may be carry-over from other donors' samples. The chain is built from TRBV7-8 and TRBJ1-2. Sequencing was carried out using memory CD8+ T cells from blood. This CDR3 reads CASSHGSGDGYTF. The entire variable domain, with the rest obtained from reference TRBV7-8 and TRBJ1-2, is as follows: GAGVSQSPRYKVAKRGQDVALRCDPISGHVSLFWYQQALGQGPEFLTYFQNEAQLDKSGLPSDRFFAERPEGSVSTLKIQRTQQEDSAVYLCASSHGSGDGYTFGSGTRLTVV.